This T cell receptor beta chain was obtained from a study of cytomegalovirus exposure and HLA in healthy donors. Study as a whole: Inside one of the first data releases sat about 91 million unique TCRs taken from HLA-typed donors. The Caucasian-associated ancestry cluster held 65% to 85% of 398 genotyped donors. Overall study findings and caveats: Some public TCRs appeared in many individuals, while most sequences were rare. Later analysis suggested links between common viral pathogens and several top significant clusters.

The CDR3 consists of 15 residues. V shed 3 bases, J shed 2 bases, and the junction held 7 bases outside the gene matches. The germline V gene has CDR1 MNHEY and CDR2 SVGAGI. Primers included in the PCR were 60 Vbeta and 13 Jbeta primers. Sequenced by immunoSEQ multiplex PCR; TCRdb stores in-frame clones only, minus some. The sample holds about 140,000 clones, roughly 86% seen once. For this clone: The antigen is undetermined.

The sequence derives from a woman between 40 and 55 years old in good health and CMV-seronegative. Sequenced: PBMCs. The chain employs TRBV6-5 and TRBJ2-7, with TRBD1 identical over 7 bases. Here the CDR3 reads CASSYRGQPTYEQYF. CDR3 nucleotide sequence: TGTGCCAGCAGTTATAGGGGACAGCCGACCTACGAGCAGTACTTC.